These 15 T cell receptor beta chains share one sample of origin, sequenced in a study of T cell responses to AZD1222 COVID-19 vaccine (dated by TCRdb to the early 2020s). The receptor library was made with the immunoSEQ multiplex PCR assay. TCRdb took over this immuneACCESS table, retaining in-frame rearrangements with V and J assigned. Such tables are incomplete; in checked studies, under half of the missing clones stem from an unresolved V gene, and the remainder is unexplained. A total of about 180,000 clones appear in this sample, around 90% of them only once. The ten largest account for about 1.5% of the sample. The time point label of this sample denotes: baseline before first vaccination. Sequenced here: peripheral blood, sampled on day 0 of AZD1222 vaccination. All receptors come from an adult in good health.

The gene calls are TRBV19 and TRBJ2-7; D is perhaps TRBD2 (6 bases). Germline V gives CDR1 LNHDA, CDR2 SQIVND (reference sequence). The V and J ends lost 5 bases and 0 bases respectively, with 14 bases between them. The CDR3 has 15 residues. The chain's CDR3 is CASSQVSGLSYEQYF. As DNA, the CDR3 is TGTGCCAGTAGTCAGGTTAGCGGACTCTCCTACGAGCAGTACTTC.

The J gene is TRBJ1-2, the V gene TRBV10-3; D perhaps matches TRBD1 (5 bases). The V end was cut by 7 bases, the J end by 1 base, with 16 bases between. CDR3 length: 15 amino acids. Germline V gene lookup returns CDR1 ENHRY and CDR2 SYGVKD. The CDR3, as DNA: TGTGCCATCACGGGGGGGAAGGGGAGTAACTATGGCTACACCTTC. Translation: CAITGGKGSNYGYTF.

The rearrangement uses TRBV19 and TRBJ1-5; D is unresolved. CDR3 length: 13 amino acids. The V end lost 7 bases, the J end lost 0 bases, and 7 bases lay between the germline ends. Germline loops: CDR1 LNHDA, CDR2 SQIVND (reference sequence). CDR3 sequence: CASNVYSNQPQHF. As DNA, the CDR3 is TGTGCCAGTAATGTGTATAGCAATCAGCCCCAGCATTTT.

This chain connects TRBV19 to TRBJ1-5, with D uncertain. Germline-derived CDR1 and CDR2 are LNHDA and SQIVND (reference sequence). The CDR3 runs to 15 residues. Trimming removed 5 bases from V and 1 base from J, with 12 bases in between. CDR3 nucleotides: TGTGCCAGTAGTTTCGGGGTTTTGAGCAATCAGCCCCAGCATTTT. As protein: CASSFGVLSNQPQHF.

The chain employs TRBV30 and TRBJ1-3; no definite D call. This CDR3 region has 16 residues. Germline V CDR1 and CDR2: GTSNPN, SVGIG (reference sequence). Trimming cost V 1 base and J 0 bases, with 13 bases left between them. CDR3 amino acids: CAWSESGRSSGNTIYF. The CDR3 DNA reads as TGTGCCTGGAGTGAGAGTGGACGGTCCTCTGGAAACACCATATATTTT.

This rearrangement joins TRBV15 to TRBJ2-4; no definite D call. Trimming left V 1 base short and J 1 base short, with 5 bases between. Germline V gene lookup returns CDR1 LNHNV and CDR2 YYDKDF (reference sequence). The CDR3 length is 14 residues. In nucleotides, the CDR3 is TGTGCCACCAGCAGAGGGCGGGCCAAAAACATTCAGTACTTC. Protein product: CATSRGRAKNIQYF.

This chain's CDR3 is CAWSGTGRGLSLQPQHF. CDR3 sequence (DNA): TGTGCCTGGAGTGGTACTGGCAGGGGCCTTAGTCTTCAGCCCCAGCATTTT. The V call is TRBV30, the J call TRBJ1-5; D possibly corresponds to TRBD1 (6 bases). The CDR3 consists of 17 residues. Germline CDR1 is GTSNPN and CDR2 is SVGIG (reference sequence). Between the trimmed V and J ends, which lost 1 base and 6 bases, there was a span of 22 bases.

Only one count was recorded for this clone. The V gene is TRBV5-1, the J gene TRBJ2-7; a weak D match, TRBD2 (6 bases). This CDR3 contains 14 residues. Deletions cut 3 bases from V and 3 bases from J, with 13 bases between. Germline-derived CDR1 and CDR2 are SGHRS and YFSETQ. CDR3 coding DNA: TGCGCCAGCAGCTCACCGGGAGACCACTACGAGCAGTACGTC. It is translated as CASSSPGDHYEQYV.

This chain joins TRBV5-1 and TRBJ1-2; TRBD1 matches 7 bases. The CDR3 contains 16 residues. The ends lost 0 bases at V and 0 bases at J; junction bases unmatched: 5. The V gene's germline CDR1 is SGHRS and CDR2 YFSETQ. DNA for the CDR3: TGCGCCAGCAGCTTGGGAGGGGGCCGAACTAACTATGGCTACACCTTC. The encoded protein is CASSLGGGRTNYGYTF.

The count of this clone is one. The chain couples TRBV9 to TRBJ2-1; 9 positions agree with TRBD1. V lost 2 bases, J lost 7 bases, and 16 bases stayed unmatched. The CDR3 spans 18 residues. Germline lookup yields CDR1 SGDLS and CDR2 YYNGEE. The CDR3 DNA follows: TGTGCCAGCAGCGTTGTGCCGGGACAGGGTTCCCAGGGGAATGAGCAGTTCTTC. Protein sequence: CASSVVPGQGSQGNEQFF.

The gene calls are TRBV5-1 and TRBJ1-1; 7 positions match TRBD1. The germline gives CDR1 SGHRS, CDR2 YFSETQ. V dropped 2 bases and J dropped 3; count of bases not matched to a gene: 7. The length of the CDR3 is 15 residues. CDR3 nucleotides: TGCGCCAGCAGCTTTACAGGGGAGGGGGACACTGAAGCTTTCTTT. It translates to CASSFTGEGDTEAFF.

The V gene is TRBV6-2 or TRBV6-3, the J gene TRBJ2-7; D might be TRBD1 (6 bases). Germline CDR1 MNHEY, CDR2 SVGEGT. The CDR3 is 14 amino acids. V was pared by 2 bases and J by 4 bases, with 12 bases between. The CDR3 region has the DNA TGTGCCAGCAGTTACACAGGGCCGAGGTACGAGCAGTACTTC. Its translation: CASSYTGPRYEQYF.

V and J are TRBV3-1 (or the pseudogene TRBV3-2) and TRBJ2-7; D gene ambiguous. V was pared by 1 base and J by 4 bases, with 5 bases between. The CDR3 totals 12 residues. Germline CDR1 LGHDT, CDR2 YNNKEL (reference sequence). The CDR3 sequence: CASSQGEYEQYF. The CDR3 DNA reads TGTGCCAGCAGCCAAGGGGAATACGAGCAGTACTTC.

The V call is TRBV18, the J call TRBJ1-5; 12 bases line up with TRBD1. The ends lost 3 bases at V and 7 bases at J; junction bases unmatched: 7. The CDR3 is 16 residues long. Germline V gene lookup returns CDR1 KGHSH and CDR2 LQKENI. In DNA, the CDR3 is TGTGCCAGCTCACCTAGGGGACAGGGGGCGAGACAGCCCCAGCATTTT. Encoded protein: CASSPRGQGARQPQHF.

In regard to this clone: A read error may account for a junction end that differs from germline. This rearrangement joins TRBV19 to TRBJ2-7, with D possibly called TRBD1 or TRBD2 (6 bases each). Germline CDR1 is LNHDA and CDR2 is SQIVND (reference sequence). This CDR3 has 15 residues. CDR3 amino acids: CASSMGGTLSHEQYF. The CDR3 region has the DNA TGTGCCAGTAGTATGGGCGGGACACTCTCCCACGAGCAGTACTTC.